One sample yielded the 27 T cell receptor beta chains listed below, sequenced in a study of blood T cell repertoires in COVID-19. Profiling relied on immunoSEQ multiplex PCR, and the TCRdb table lists in-frame clones only, not all of them. The repertoire has under 150,000 clones, around four fifths of them found once; the top ten carry under 3%. Specimen: peripheral blood. The receptors were gathered from a man aged 25-45 years with acute or convalescent COVID-19.

CDR3 bases: TGTGCCAGCAGCCAAGTCCGGCTAGCGGGAGGGATCGGGGAGCTGTTTTTT. It is translated as CASSQVRLAGGIGELFF. This chain joins TRBV3-1 (or the pseudogene TRBV3-2) and TRBJ2-2, with 12 bases lining up with TRBD2. The germline V gene has CDR1 LGHDT and CDR2 YNNKEL (reference sequence). The CDR3 has 17 amino acids. The junction had 7 bases not matched to a gene; V was cut back by 1 base and J by 7 bases.

The chain recombines TRBV4-3 with TRBJ1-2; a possible D gene is TRBD1 (5 bases). Germline V gene lookup returns CDR1 LGHNA and CDR2 YSLEER. The CDR3 contains 13 residues. The V end lost 3 bases, the J end lost 0 bases, and 5 bases lay between the germline ends. This CDR3 is CASSQTANYGYTF. The DNA of the CDR3 is TGCGCCAGCAGCCAGACAGCTAACTATGGCTACACCTTC.

This clone was seen only a few times. This sequence joins TRBV7-2 and TRBJ1-4; TRBD1 might be the D (5 bases). CDR1 is SGHTA, CDR2 FQGNSA, per germline. This CDR3 has 16 amino acids. V shed 5 bases and J shed 3 bases, with 16 bases lying between them. CDR3 in amino acids: CASSPQTGGANEKLFF. In DNA, the CDR3 is TGTGCCAGCAGCCCTCAAACAGGCGGTGCTAATGAAAAACTGTTTTTT.

The V gene is TRBV29-1, the J gene TRBJ1-1; tentative D call: TRBD1 (5 bases). The CDR3 sequence is 14 residues long. The germline V gene has CDR1 SQVTM and CDR2 ANQGSEA. With 8 bases removed from V and 0 bases from J, the gap between germline ends came to 16 bases. CDR3 sequence reads: CSLTRGGVNTEAFF. The CDR3 DNA follows: TGCAGCCTCACTAGGGGAGGGGTGAACACTGAAGCTTTCTTT.

The chain uses TRBV28 and TRBJ2-7, with 15 bases lining up with TRBD2. Germline CDR1 and CDR2: MDHEN and SYDVKM. The ends lost 5 bases at V and 7 bases at J; junction bases unmatched: 9. The CDR3 runs to 16 residues. CDR3 amino acids: CASSGLAGGPMGEQYV. CDR3 sequence (DNA): TGTGCCAGCAGTGGACTAGCGGGAGGGCCCATGGGGGAGCAGTACGTC.

V usage is TRBV5-1 and J usage is TRBJ2-1; possibly TRBD2 for D (5 bases). CDR1 SGHRS and CDR2 YFSETQ come from the germline V gene. The length of the CDR3 is 13 residues. V shed 6 bases and J shed 9 bases, with 16 bases lying between them. For the CDR3, the DNA is TGCGCCAGCACCCTCAGGACCCGGGGTGAGCAGTTCTTC. Protein product: CASTLRTRGEQFF.

This chain connects TRBV5-1 to TRBJ2-2; TRBD1 is a possible D gene (6 bases). Deletions cut 0 bases from V and 3 bases from J, with 15 bases between. The CDR3 sequence is 17 residues long. Per the germline V gene, CDR1 is SGHRS and CDR2 is YFSETQ. CDR3 sequence reads: CASSLVGLGAYTGELFF. CDR3 coding DNA: TGCGCCAGCAGCTTGGTGGGATTGGGGGCTTACACCGGGGAGCTGTTTTTT. The variable domain in full, completed from reference TRBV5-1 and TRBJ2-2, reads KAGVTQTPRYLIKTRGQQVTLSCSPISGHRSVSWYQQTPGQGLQFLFEYFSETQRNKGNFPGRFSGRQFSNSRSEMNVSTLELGDSALYLCASSLVGLGAYTGELFFGEGSRLTVL.

This clone turned up a few times. The chain recombines TRBV2 with TRBJ1-5; D ambiguous. This CDR3 comprises 14 residues. The germline V gene has CDR1 SNHLY and CDR2 FYNNEI. V gave up 7 bases and J gave up 1 base, with 11 bases separating them. CDR3 region: CASTEVRSNQPQHF. The CDR3 bases are TGTGCCAGCACCGAGGTGAGGAGCAATCAGCCCCAGCATTTT.

The rearrangement uses TRBV15 and TRBJ1-1; 9 bases are a match to TRBD1. CDR1 is LNHNV, CDR2 YYDKDF, per germline (reference sequence). This CDR3 has 15 amino acids. The V segment lost 0 bases and the J segment 10 bases; nucleotides outside the gene matches: 9. The DNA of the CDR3 is TGTGCCACCAGCAGAGAGGGACAGGGTCGCTCAGGAGCTTTCTTT. Translated, it gives CATSREGQGRSGAFF.

The rearrangement uses TRBV28 and TRBJ1-2, with 7 nucleotides matching TRBD1. The CDR3 length is 15 residues. Germline V gene sequence: CDR1 MDHEN, CDR2 SYDVKM. V gave up 7 bases and J gave up 4 bases; unmatched junction bases: 12. CDR3 sequence (DNA): TGTGCCAGCACGACGAAAGGGGGCGTCGGCTATGGCTACACCTTC. Amino acids: CASTTKGGVGYGYTF.

The gene calls are TRBV27 and TRBJ2-1; a weak D match, TRBD1 (5 bases). The CDR3 length is 18 residues. Trimming removed 2 bases from V and 0 bases from J, with 17 bases in between. CDR1 is MNHEY and CDR2 is SMNVEV in the germline V gene (reference sequence). This CDR3 is CASSLRGAFPSSYNEQFF. The CDR3 DNA follows: TGTGCCAGCAGTTTAAGGGGTGCCTTCCCGAGCTCCTACAATGAGCAGTTCTTC.

About this clone: The same CDR3 also results from other DNA sequences found in this sample. CDR3 sequence (DNA): TGTGCCTGGAGTCCTTCCTACGAGCAGTACTTC. It is translated as CAWSPSYEQYF. The chain recombines TRBV30 with TRBJ2-7; D is unclear. Between the trimmed V and J ends, which lost 2 bases and 1 base, there was a span of 3 bases. CDR3 length equals 11 residues. The germline gives CDR1 GTSNPN, CDR2 SVGIG (reference sequence).

V usage is TRBV29-1 and J usage is TRBJ1-1; 12 nucleotides line up with TRBD1. The CDR3 runs 15 residues. CDR1 is SQVTM, CDR2 ANQGSEA, per germline. V was clipped by 5 bases and J by 4 bases; unmatched bases: 8. In nucleotides, the CDR3 is TGCAGCGTTAGGGGACAGGGGGCCGATACCACTGAAGCTTTCTTT. Protein: CSVRGQGADTTEAFF.

The chain carries TRBV6-5 and TRBJ2-7; TRBD2 might be the D (6 bases). Per germline, CDR1 MNHEY and CDR2 SVGAGI. The CDR3 has 13 residues. Trimming shortened V by 5 bases and J by 4 bases, and 12 bases separated the two germline ends. The CDR3 DNA follows: TGTGCCAGCAGTCGGGGGACCGAGTACGAGCAGTACTTC. Amino acid sequence: CASSRGTEYEQYF.

This chain uses TRBV5-1 with TRBJ2-3, with D hard to call. Trimming took 2 bases from V and 2 from J, leaving 12 bases between them. Germline values: CDR1 SGHRS, CDR2 YFSETQ. The CDR3 runs to 15 residues. CDR3 nucleotide sequence: TGCGCCAGCAGCTTTGCAGCGCAGCCCACAGATACGCAGTATTTT. Protein: CASSFAAQPTDTQYF.

A note on this clone: The junction departs from germline at one end; a sequencing error may be responsible. The chain combines TRBV7-7 with TRBJ2-1; 10 bases agree with TRBD2. Germline assignment: CDR1 SSHAT and CDR2 FNYEAQ (reference sequence). The CDR3 loop spans 17 amino acids. In nucleotides, the CDR3 is TGTGCTAGCAGCTTAGGGAGCGGGACTAGCGCTAACAATGAGCAGTTCTTC. Protein: CASSLGSGTSANNEQFF.

This clone was counted only a few times. V usage is TRBV12-5 and J usage is TRBJ2-2, with 16 bases fitting TRBD2. The germline CDR1 and CDR2 sequences are LGHNT and FRNRAP. With V trimmed by 6 bases and J by 4 bases, 8 bases remained unmatched. The CDR3 has 18 amino acids. The CDR3 nucleotides read TGTGCTAGTGGCTATGGGACTAGCGGGGGGGCCGGCACCGGGGAGCTGTTTTTT. The encoded protein is CASGYGTSGGAGTGELFF.

As concerns this clone: Other DNA sequences in this specimen translate into the identical CDR3. The V gene is TRBV6-5, the J gene TRBJ2-7; 9 bases are shared with TRBD1. The CDR3 extends over 13 amino acids. With 6 bases clipped from V and 5 bases from J, the junction kept 5 bases outside the gene matches. Looked up from germline, CDR1 is MNHEY and CDR2 is SVGAGI. Here the CDR3 reads CASSLRDRDEQYV. CDR3 sequence (DNA): TGTGCCAGCAGCCTCCGGGACAGGGACGAGCAGTACGTC.

The chain combines TRBV28 with TRBJ1-2; tentative D call: TRBD1 (5 bases). The germline CDR1 and CDR2 sequences are MDHEN and SYDVKM. The CDR3 has 12 residues. V lost 1 base and J lost 7, with 7 bases in between. The chain's CDR3 is CASSLLGGGYTF. CDR3 coding DNA: TGTGCCAGCAGTTTATTGGGGGGTGGCTACACCTTC.

This rearrangement joins TRBV4-1 to TRBJ2-2, with 8 bases identical to TRBD2. CDR3 length equals 16 residues. Trimming removed 4 bases from V and 1 base from J; junction bases left unmatched: 5. Germline V lookup: CDR1 MGHRA, CDR2 YSYEKL. CDR3 sequence reads: CASSPLRGENTGELFF. In DNA form, the CDR3 reads TGCGCCAGCAGCCCCCTGCGGGGGGAGAACACCGGGGAGCTGTTTTTT.

The chain links TRBV4-3 to TRBJ1-3; 8 bases map to TRBD1. Trimming took 3 bases from V and 0 from J; bases not matched to a gene: 4. Germline lookup yields CDR1 LGHNA and CDR2 YSLEER. The CDR3 extends over 16 amino acids. In DNA form, the CDR3 reads TGCGCCAGCAGCCAGGATACAGGGGGCTCTGGAAACACCATATATTTT. Translated, it gives CASSQDTGGSGNTIYF.

The chain has TRBV19 and TRBJ1-3; D is unresolved. The CDR3 contains 15 residues. The V end lost 4 bases, the J end lost 0 bases, and 10 bases lay between the germline ends. Per the germline V gene, CDR1 is LNHDA and CDR2 is SQIVND (reference sequence). CDR3 sequence reads: CASSKWELSGNTIYF. The CDR3 DNA reads TGTGCCAGTAGTAAATGGGAGCTCTCTGGAAACACCATATATTTT. Supplemented by reference TRBV19 and TRBJ1-3, the full variable domain reads DGGITQSPKYLFRKEGQNVTLSCEQNLNHDAMYWYRQDPGQGLRLIYYSQIVNDFQKGDIAEGYSVSREKKESFPLTVTSAQKNPTAFYLCASSKWELSGNTIYFGEGSWLTVV.

With respect to this clone: In the same sample, other DNA sequences code for this CDR3. The J gene is TRBJ1-5, the V gene TRBV6-5; TRBD1 matches 10 bases. Germline V CDR1 and CDR2: MNHEY, SVGAGI. This CDR3 is 14 amino acids long. Trimming cost V 4 bases and J 4 bases; bases outside gene matches: 1. The CDR3 spells CASSWGQGNQPQHF. The CDR3 DNA reads as TGTGCCAGCAGTTGGGGACAGGGGAATCAGCCCCAGCATTTT.

The chain combines TRBV7-6 with TRBJ1-1, with 9 bases lining up with TRBD1. This CDR3 is 13 amino acids long. The trim removed 6 bases at V and 4 bases at J, leaving 3 bases unmatched. The germline V gene has CDR1 SGHVS and CDR2 FNYEAQ. The CDR3 DNA sequence: TGTGCCAGCAGTACAGGGGGCTTCACTGAAGCTTTCTTT. It translates to CASSTGGFTEAFF. Looking up the rest from reference TRBV7-6 and TRBJ1-1 gives the full variable domain: GAGVSQSPRYKVTKRGQDVALRCDPISGHVSLYWYRQALGQGPEFLTYFNYEAQQDKSGLPNDRFSAERPEGSISTLTIQRTEQRDSAMYRCASSTGGFTEAFFGQGTRLTVV.

The chain employs TRBV6-5 and TRBJ2-1; D is perhaps TRBD1 (6 bases). Deletions cut 4 bases from V and 0 bases from J, with 10 bases between. This CDR3 is built from 15 residues. Germline V lookup: CDR1 MNHEY, CDR2 SVGAGI. CDR3 bases: TGTGCCAGCAGTTGGGACACCCGCTCCTACAATGAGCAGTTCTTC. It specifies CASSWDTRSYNEQFF.

CDR3 in DNA: TGTGCCAGCAGTGTCGCCTACGAGGGGGCGAGTCACGAGCAGTACGTC. This gives the protein CASSVAYEGASHEQYV. The gene calls are TRBV2 and TRBJ2-7; 7 positions agree with TRBD1. The CDR3 spans 16 residues. Germline V gene data show CDR1 as SNHLY and CDR2 as FYNNEI. After removal of 4 bases from V and 5 bases from J, the junction contained 14 bases not matched to a gene.

The chain joins TRBV19 to TRBJ1-1; D ambiguous. Germline V gene lookup returns CDR1 LNHDA and CDR2 SQIVND (reference sequence). Trimming removed 5 bases from V and 4 bases from J, with 23 bases in between. This CDR3 has 17 residues. In DNA form, the CDR3 reads TGTGCCAGTAGTCGACTAATCGGAGAGGTTTTGAGCACTGAAGCTTTCTTT. Residues: CASSRLIGEVLSTEAFF.